The 4 T cell receptor beta chains reported below all come from one sample, sequenced in a study of blood T cell repertoires in COVID-19. Sequencing was performed with immunoSEQ multiplex PCR; in TCRdb, only in-frame clones are kept and a portion is missing. The data show under 350,000 clones, 86% seen once. Sequenced: PBMCs or T cells enriched from blood (not recorded which). The receptors here all came from a young man who had recovered from COVID-19.

The rearrangement links TRBV7-9 to TRBJ1-3; D gene uncertain. Trimming cost V 4 bases and J 0 bases, with 7 bases left between them. CDR1 is SEHNR, CDR2 FQNEAQ, per germline (reference sequence). The CDR3 spans 14 residues. CDR3 sequence reads: CASSSTSSGNTIYF. For the CDR3, the DNA is TGTGCCAGCAGCTCCACGAGCTCTGGAAACACCATATATTTT. Full variable domain (missing parts from reference TRBV7-9 and TRBJ1-3): DTGVSQNPRHKITKRGQNVTFRCDPISEHNRLYWYRQTLGQGPEFLTYFQNEAQLEKSRLLSDRFSAERPKGSFSTLEIQRTEQGDSAMYLCASSSTSSGNTIYFGEGSWLTVV.

The J gene is TRBJ2-7, the V gene TRBV2; a possible D gene is TRBD1 (6 bases). The germline gives CDR1 SNHLY, CDR2 FYNNEI. Between the trimmed V and J ends, which lost 7 bases and 3 bases, there was a span of 13 bases. The CDR3 has 13 residues. This CDR3 is CASKNRAIYEQYF. The CDR3 DNA reads TGTGCCAGCAAAAACAGGGCGATCTACGAGCAGTACTTC.

CDR3 coding DNA: TGTGCCATCAGAATACAGGGCCAAGAGACCCAGTACTTC. It translates to CAIRIQGQETQYF. The chain combines TRBV10-3 with TRBJ2-5; D possibly corresponds to TRBD1 (6 bases). Trimming left V 6 bases short and J 1 base short, with 9 bases between. Germline-derived CDR1 and CDR2 are ENHRY and SYGVKD. This CDR3 has 13 residues.

The V gene is TRBV6-5, the J gene TRBJ2-5; the D gene is possibly TRBD1 (5 bases). Trimming stripped 5 bases from V and 5 bases from J, with 9 bases between. The CDR3 is 12 residues long. Germline-derived CDR1 and CDR2 are MNHEY and SVGAGI. The CDR3 is CASSLKGETQYF. The CDR3 DNA reads as TGTGCCAGCAGTCTGAAGGGGGAGACCCAGTACTTC.